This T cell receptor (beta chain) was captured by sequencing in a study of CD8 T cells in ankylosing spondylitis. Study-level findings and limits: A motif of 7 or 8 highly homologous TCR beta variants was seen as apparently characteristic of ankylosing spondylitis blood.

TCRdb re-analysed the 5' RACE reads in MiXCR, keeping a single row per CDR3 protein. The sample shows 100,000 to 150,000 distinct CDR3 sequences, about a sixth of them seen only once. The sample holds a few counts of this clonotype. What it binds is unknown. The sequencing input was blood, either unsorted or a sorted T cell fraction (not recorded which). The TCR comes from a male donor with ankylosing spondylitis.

Here the CDR3 reads CASSLGGGADEQFF. In nucleotides, the CDR3 is TGTGCCAGCAGTTTAGGTGGGGGGGCCGATGAGCAGTTCTTC. This sequence joins TRBV12-3 or TRBV12-4 and TRBJ2-1; tentatively, D is TRBD2 (7 bases). V was cut by 1 base and J by 8 bases, with 12 bases left in between. The CDR3 has 14 amino acids.